The clone carrying this T cell receptor beta chain occurred a few times. The sample originates from a study of blood T cell repertoires in COVID-19. Across the whole study: COVID-19 samples, acute and convalescent, were from the United States, Italy and Spain. T cells, B-cell-depleted T cells, or PBMCs provided the cDNA or gDNA that served as material.

Methods used by the authors: Reference gene primers were amplified, and this amplification served to estimate nucleated cell counts. The method was immunoSEQ multiplex PCR; TCRdb's version includes in-frame clones alone and lacks a portion of them. V, J and clone size reflect that table, while D and trimming were determined from the DNA. The table shows 450,000 or so clones, with roughly 90% occurring only once. V shed 6 bases and J 1 base; nucleotides not matched to a gene: 3. The CDR3 contains 14 residues. Germline assignment: CDR1 KGHDR and CDR2 SFDVKD. The genes are TRBV24-1 and TRBJ2-3; 7 bases are a match to TRBD2. The receptor was derived from a man between 18 and 35 years old with COVID-19, enrolled during active disease. What was sequenced was peripheral blood. This chain's CDR3 is CATSPSGGTDTQYF. CDR3 nucleotides: TGTGCCACCAGTCCAAGCGGGGGCACAGATACGCAGTATTTT.